The present TCR beta chain was sequenced within a study of CD8+ T cells in alopecia areata (dated by TCRdb to the late 2010s). General notes on the study: The treated patients, all with moderate-to-severe alopecia areata, were enrolled in an open-label pilot trial of oral tofacitinib given at 5 to 10 mg twice daily. Tofacitinib was administered for 6 to 18 months, and 6 months of follow-up off drug were then conducted to assess delayed response and recurrence. For the treated patients, the SALT score, which quantifies what percentage of scalp surface area is affected, served as the measure of disease severity. To study T cell clonal expansion in alopecia areata, the researchers applied high-throughput TCRbeta sequencing to both the C3H/HeJ mouse model and human patients. Scalp tissue and sorted CD4+ and CD8+ peripheral blood T cells from patchy and totalis/universalis alopecia areata patients and from healthy controls were covered by human TCRbeta sequencing. Biopsies were taken from tofacitinib-treated patients at baseline and at 4 and 24 weeks of treatment, and a later scalp biopsy was taken in several of the tofacitinib-treated patients. Scalp clonality was compared across normal scalp (n=4), patchy alopecia areata scalp (n=8), and alopecia totalis/universalis scalp (n=8). RNA was obtained with the PAXgene miRNA kit for fixed scalp, the miRNeasy kit for PBMCs, and the RNeasy kit for mouse skin. TCRbeta CDR3 regions were amplified by immunoSEQ multiplex PCR using 35 Vbeta forward and 13 Jbeta reverse primers. Broader findings and caveats from the paper: Compared with normal scalp, lesional scalp had higher clonality and more expanded CD8+ clones, particularly in alopecia totalis/universalis, a pattern that suggests antigenic drive. Because the treated cohort was small and included a single nonresponder, larger studies are needed to assess links between baseline CD8+ expansion and response. Scalp clonality and the number of expanded CD8+ clones among the top 100 scalp clones were significantly decreased by tofacitinib. During tofacitinib treatment, many expanded lesional clones remained in scalp and blood, and this persistence may partly explain relapse after treatment is stopped. Scalp TCR repertoire analysis is complicated because resident alphabeta T cells in normal human skin are also sequenced, whereas mouse skin is dominated by gammadelta T cells. Compared with mice, TCR sequences shared between patients were less clear, possibly partly because of HLA diversity across the patient population.

Receptor amplification or capture employed the immunoSEQ multiplex PCR assay. For TCR sequencing, RNA was extracted from every sample and reverse transcribed into cDNA to serve as template. SuperScript III was used to make first-strand cDNA, primed with a 2:1 mix of oligo-dT and random hexamers. Amplification bias was assessed with a synthetic immune receptor repertoire, and residual bias was removed computationally. The paper's processing steps were these. Raw reads were preprocessed for error removal, and CDR3 was defined according to IMGT conventions as running from the conserved cysteine to phenylalanine. To get clonality, Shannon entropy was normalized by log2 of the number of productive unique TCRs and the result was subtracted from 1. Whether each scalp clone was CD4 or CD8 was inferred by checking scalp TCRbeta sequences against the CD4 and CD8 repertoires from sorted blood. TCRdb holds this immuneACCESS table with in-frame rearrangements only. Some clones are missing; in checked studies, unresolved V genes explain under half, and the rest has no known cause. V, J and clone size are those of that table, while D and trimming were read from the DNA. This sample gives under 350,000 clones in total; 58% of them show up just once. Clones ranked in the top ten supply 1.8% of the sample.

Interpreted using the paper, the time point label stands for: roughly 26 weeks on oral tofacitinib. Explained via the paper, the treatment or condition label denotes: oral pan-JAK inhibitor, 5-10 mg twice daily. Lesional scalp punch biopsies and peripheral blood were obtained from alopecia areata patients. PBMCs were isolated by density centrifugation and stained for CD3, CD4 and CD8, after which CD4+ and CD8+ T cells were sorted on a FACSAria. Turning to this clone: The antigen it binds to is not known. No quality values exist for individual bases; no much larger clone is one base distant.

The germline ends are 17 bases apart after V is trimmed by 4 bases and J by 0 bases. The cysteine opens and the phenylalanine closes a CDR3 of 18 amino acids. CDR3 DNA is the only sequence kept; it has 54 bases, read in frame from the first base. From a lookup of the germline V gene, CDR1 and CDR2 are SGHRS and YFSETQ. The receptor was derived from a human donor with alopecia areata. The sample here was CD4+ T cells sorted from blood, taken at week 24, from a patient treated with tofacitinib. Recombination connected TRBV5-1 to TRBJ2-6; 6 matching bases give a weak D call of TRBD1. CDR3 region: CASSQQAGGPSGANVLTF. The nucleotide sequence is TGCGCCAGCAGCCAACAGGCTGGGGGCCCCTCTGGGGCCAACGTCCTGACTTTC.